These T cell receptor beta chains were read from a single sample in a study of T cell responses to AZD1222 COVID-19 vaccine. Generated by immunoSEQ multiplex PCR, the TCRdb table keeps only in-frame clones and is missing some. Here the sample spans some 80,000 clones, about 91% being singletons. The material sequenced was peripheral blood, taken 28 days after the second dose of the MenACWY control vaccine. All receptors derive from an adult who received the MenACWY meningococcal vaccine as a control. CDR3s include the opening cysteine and the closing phenylalanine or tryptophan. D genes are given only for firm matches. Rows may omit the clone size; those that give it use once, few, many or a size class.

V: TRBV7-3; J: TRBJ2-1; D: .; length: 14; size: .; CDR3: CASSLTGGYNEQFF; DNA: TGTGCCAGCAGCTTAACGGGGGGCTACAATGAGCAGTTCTTC
V: TRBV11-2; J: TRBJ2-7; D: TRBD1; length: 13; size: .; CDR3: CASSSGQEAEQYF; DNA: TGTGCCAGCAGCTCAGGACAGGAGGCCGAGCAGTACTTC
V: TRBV11-2; J: TRBJ2-5; D: TRBD1; length: 14; size: once; CDR3: CASSLVTGVETQYF; DNA: TGTGCCAGCAGCCTAGTGACAGGGGTGGAGACCCAGTACTTC
V: TRBV9; J: TRBJ1-1; D: .; length: 15; size: .; CDR3: CASSLQGKGNTEAFF; DNA: TGTGCCAGCAGCTTACAGGGTAAAGGAAACACTGAAGCTTTCTTT
V: TRBV7-2; J: TRBJ1-1; D: .; length: 14; size: .; CDR3: CASSLSQMNTEAFF; DNA: TGTGCCAGCAGCTTATCCCAGATGAACACTGAAGCTTTCTTT
V: TRBV3-1/TRBV3-2; J: TRBJ1-2; D: .; length: 14; size: .; CDR3: CASSQVQGIYGYTF; DNA: TGTGCCAGCAGCCAAGTACAGGGTATCTATGGCTACACCTTC
V: TRBV6-5; J: TRBJ1-2; D: TRBD1; length: 14; size: .; CDR3: CASRRQGANYGYTF; DNA: TGTGCCAGCAGACGACAGGGAGCTAACTATGGCTACACCTTC
V: TRBV10-2; J: TRBJ1-6; D: .; length: 14; size: .; CDR3: CASRVDRPNSPLHF; DNA: TGCGCCAGCAGGGTAGACAGGCCGAATTCACCCCTCCACTTT
V: TRBV7-7; J: TRBJ2-5; D: .; length: 15; size: .; CDR3: CASSLERTSGETQYF; DNA: TGCGCCAGCAGCTTAGAGAGGACATCGGGAGAGACCCAGTACTTC
V: TRBV7-9; J: TRBJ2-5; D: .; length: 13; size: .; CDR3: CASSRDPVETQYF; DNA: TGTGCCAGCAGCCGAGACCCCGTGGAGACCCAGTACTTC
V: TRBV6-6; J: TRBJ1-1; D: .; length: 15; size: .; CDR3: CASSYPGALNTEAFF; DNA: TGTGCCAGCAGTTACCCCGGCGCTCTGAACACTGAAGCTTTCTTT
V: TRBV28; J: TRBJ2-5; D: .; length: 14; size: .; CDR3: CASSPRVGDETQYF; DNA: TGTGCCAGCAGTCCCCGAGTAGGGGATGAGACCCAGTACTTC